Given below is one T cell receptor beta chain in context. This specimen comes from a study of control samples from healthy donors and cancer patients. Trimming took 7 bases from V and 5 from J, leaving 18 bases between them. Germline assignment: CDR1 SGHVS and CDR2 FQNEAQ. The CDR3 contains 15 residues. Only in-frame clones appear in the TCRdb table, and some are missing; sequencing was by immunoSEQ multiplex PCR. The sample has some 140,000 clones, about 94% seen once. This sequence joins TRBV7-8 and TRBJ1-5; D ambiguous. The sample taken for sequencing was blood. This TCR was sampled from a man aged 40-50 years in good health. The CDR3 loop is CASTQTGSRDQPQHF. The CDR3 DNA reads TGTGCCAGCACACAGACGGGCTCGCGGGATCAGCCCCAGCATTTT.